This is a list of T cell receptor beta chains from one sample in a study of tissue T cells after allogeneic stem cell transplantation. Generated by immunoSEQ multiplex PCR, the TCRdb table keeps only in-frame clones and is missing some. The table lists around 6,000 clones, 55% to 65% of them singletons. The sequencing here drew on duodenum tissue, taken at autopsy. All receptors come from a woman aged 18-49 years with breast cancer. Each CDR3 is given without its conserved first and last residue. Each record gives: V gene, J gene, CDR3 length, CDR3 protein.

TRBV4-3,TRBJ2-4,14,ASSQKWNRDGNIQY
TRBV30,TRBJ1-6,13,AWSEDRDYNSPLH
TRBV7-2,TRBJ2-7,12,ASSLSGNAYEQY
TRBV18,TRBJ2-1,13,ASSPLLALYNEQF
TRBV23-1,TRBJ2-5,14,ASSPRDREPQETQY
TRBV2,TRBJ2-7,13,ASMEGTSGPYEQY
TRBV6-2/TRBV6-3,TRBJ2-7,12,ASSYAGSGYEQY
TRBV5-1,TRBJ1-1,11,ASSSDSDTEAF
TRBV6-2/TRBV6-3,TRBJ2-2,12,ASSQGWAAGELF
TRBV5-1,TRBJ2-1,14,ASSLEVRSSYNEQF
TRBV7-2,TRBJ2-1,10,ASSSYYREQF
TRBV15,TRBJ2-3,12,ATSRARGTDTQY
TRBV7-8,TRBJ2-7,13,ASSLVKGGSYEQY
TRBV7-8,TRBJ2-7,11,ASSLDRGHEQY
TRBV5-5,TRBJ1-1,12,ASSLPSANTEAF
TRBV19,TRBJ1-1,11,ASSPYMNTEAF
TRBV5-1,TRBJ2-3,12,ASSGGGSTDTQY
TRBV24-1,TRBJ1-5,15,ATTPGQGRREGQPQH
TRBV19,TRBJ2-3,13,ASSIVQGLADTQY
TRBV7-9,TRBJ2-5,15,ASSLGRRGGSPKTQY
TRBV7-9,TRBJ1-1,13,ASSLAQGTNTEAF
TRBV11-2,TRBJ2-3,15,ASSPKRLAGVSDTQY
TRBV19,TRBJ1-1,13,ASSWQGGRNTEAF
TRBV6-2/TRBV6-3,TRBJ2-7,12,ASSYVSGNYEQY
TRBV19,TRBJ2-6,13,ASSAEGPGANVLT
TRBV7-8,TRBJ2-2,14,ASSLAPQGPAGELF
TRBV13,TRBJ2-1,13,ASSLIIASYNEQF